These 27 T cell receptor beta chains were all obtained from the same sample, sequenced in a study of T cell changes during pregnancy in multiple sclerosis. Assay: immunoSEQ multiplex PCR; the TCRdb copy retains only in-frame clones and omits some. This sample has approximately 100,000 clones, with 85% to 95% found just once. Sequences were derived from peripheral blood, sampled in the second trimester of pregnancy. The receptors stem from a female donor with multiple sclerosis, enrolled in a pregnancy study.

The V and J genes are TRBV20-1 and TRBJ2-1; no clear D. The CDR3 is 10 amino acids. Trimming removed 3 bases from V and 9 bases from J, with 6 bases in between. Germline loops: CDR1 DFQATT, CDR2 SNEGSKA (reference sequence). CDR3 region: CSARRSEQFF. The CDR3 nucleotides are TGCAGTGCTAGGAGGTCTGAGCAGTTCTTC.

This clone was seen a single time. The V and J genes are TRBV6-1 and TRBJ2-1; D call uncertain. Trimming took off 5 bases at V and 0 bases at J, with 8 bases between the two ends. The CDR3 runs 14 residues. Germline V gene data show CDR1 as MNHNS and CDR2 as SASEGT. CDR3 nucleotide sequence: TGTGCCAGCAGTCACACCAACTCCTACAATGAGCAGTTCTTC. Translation: CASSHTNSYNEQFF.

The chain joins TRBV4-1 to TRBJ1-3; D perhaps matches TRBD1 (5 bases). The CDR3 totals 18 residues. Germline assignment: CDR1 MGHRA and CDR2 YSYEKL. V was trimmed by 5 bases and J by 0 bases, leaving 20 bases between them. CDR3 DNA sequence: TGCGCCAGCAGCATATCGTCATCCGGGGGGAACTCTGGAAACACCATATATTTT. As protein: CASSISSSGGNSGNTIYF.

The chain couples TRBV19 to TRBJ1-5; maybe TRBD1 (6 bases). Germline CDR1 LNHDA, CDR2 SQIVND (reference sequence). CDR3 length equals 17 residues. Trimming pared 1 base from V and 2 bases from J, leaving 15 bases between. The CDR3 loop reads CASSIGPDRLGNQPQHF. The CDR3 bases are TGTGCCAGTAGTATAGGCCCTGACAGGTTAGGCAATCAGCCCCAGCATTTT.

This clone appeared a single time. J is TRBJ1-2 and V is TRBV19; possible D gene TRBD1, 5 bases. With 3 bases removed from V and 4 bases from J, the gap between germline ends came to 27 bases. The CDR3 is 19 residues long. CDR1 is LNHDA, CDR2 SQIVND, per germline (reference sequence). The CDR3 protein is CASSMSIGSGASPGYGYTF. The CDR3 DNA is TGTGCCAGTAGTATGTCGATAGGAAGCGGGGCCAGTCCTGGCTATGGCTACACCTTC. Together with reference TRBV19 and TRBJ1-2, the CDR3 gives the full variable domain: DGGITQSPKYLFRKEGQNVTLSCEQNLNHDAMYWYRQDPGQGLRLIYYSQIVNDFQKGDIAEGYSVSREKKESFPLTVTSAQKNPTAFYLCASSMSIGSGASPGYGYTFGSGTRLTVV.

This clone was detected only a few times. Within the sample, other DNA sequences also encode this same CDR3. This chain connects TRBV6-4 to TRBJ1-1; D is ambiguous. V was trimmed by 4 bases and J by 0 bases, leaving 6 bases between them. CDR1 and CDR2 from the germline V gene are MRHNA and SNTAGT. This CDR3 region has 13 residues. The CDR3 nucleotides read TGTGCCAGCAGTGTCGAGGTGAACACTGAAGCTTTCTTT. Its translation: CASSVEVNTEAFF.

CDR3 in amino acids: CASSLSGGSSYNEQFF. CDR3 in DNA: TGTGCCAGCAGTTTATCGGGGGGAAGCTCCTACAATGAGCAGTTCTTC. The rearrangement joins TRBV28 to TRBJ2-1, with TRBD2 matching 7 bases. The CDR3 runs 16 residues. Trimming at V came to 1 base and at J to 0 bases, leaving 3 bases not matched to a gene. Germline CDR1 and CDR2: MDHEN and SYDVKM.

The rearrangement joins TRBV7-2 to TRBJ2-3; D is undetermined. Trimming removed 4 bases from V and 5 bases from J, with 10 bases in between. The CDR3 covers 13 residues. Germline V gene sequence: CDR1 SGHTA, CDR2 FQGNSA. The CDR3 loop is CASSSNSRDTQYF. The CDR3 DNA reads as TGTGCCAGCAGCTCCAATAGTAGAGATACGCAGTATTTT.

The rearrangement uses TRBV27 and TRBJ1-1; D may be TRBD1 (6 bases). This CDR3 is 16 amino acids long. Germline CDR1 reads MNHEY; CDR2 reads SMNVEV (reference sequence). The V end lost 3 bases, the J end lost 4 bases, and 18 bases lay between the germline ends. CDR3 nucleotide sequence: TGTGCCAGCAGTTTTCCAGGGGCTATGGGGCCCACTGAAGCTTTCTTT. Translating gives CASSFPGAMGPTEAFF.

The chain recombines TRBV6-1 with TRBJ2-2; 14 bases match TRBD2. V lost 4 bases to trimming and J lost 0 bases; unmatched junction nucleotides: 7. CDR3 length: 19 residues. Per germline, CDR1 MNHNS and CDR2 SASEGT. CDR3 DNA: TGTGCCAGCAGTGCCTGGGGGGGACTAGCGGGGGCGAACACCGGGGAGCTGTTTTTT. Translated: CASSAWGGLAGANTGELFF.

This sequence joins TRBV25-1 and TRBJ1-5; 9 bases are a match to TRBD1. V lost 2 bases and J lost 5; bases outside the gene matches: 7. This CDR3 spans 16 amino acids. The germline V gene encodes CDR1 MGHDK and CDR2 SYGVNS. CDR3 region: CASSEGETGGYQPQHF. CDR3 nucleotides: TGTGCCAGCAGTGAAGGGGAGACAGGGGGATATCAGCCCCAGCATTTT.

CDR3 nucleotide sequence: TGTGCCATCAGTGAGGGGGCCGTAGGATCTGGAAACACCATATATTTT. Protein: CAISEGAVGSGNTIYF. The chain has TRBV10-3 and TRBJ1-3; D perhaps matches TRBD1 (5 bases). This CDR3 has 16 amino acids. Per germline, CDR1 ENHRY and CDR2 SYGVKD. With 2 bases removed from V and 1 base from J, the gap between germline ends came to 12 bases.

The chain employs TRBV4-1 and TRBJ1-6, with a weak D call TRBD1 (5 bases). V was cut by 4 bases and J by 8 bases, with 12 bases left in between. The CDR3 runs to 14 residues. CDR1 is MGHRA, CDR2 YSYEKL, per germline. The CDR3 DNA is TGCGCCAGCAGCCCGGCAGGGCGATATTCACCCCTCCACTTT. Its translation: CASSPAGRYSPLHF.

The CDR3 DNA reads as TGTGCCAGCAGCCTGGTGGGGCATGAGCAGTTCTTC. Protein: CASSLVGHEQFF. This rearrangement joins TRBV11-2 to TRBJ2-1; possibly TRBD1 for D (5 bases). The CDR3 totals 12 residues. CDR1 is SGHAT, CDR2 FQNNGV, per germline. The V end was cut by 5 bases, the J end by 8 bases, with 10 bases between.

CDR3 residues: CASSADRNYGYTF. The CDR3 DNA follows: TGTGCCAGCAGCGCCGACAGGAACTATGGCTACACCTTC. V is TRBV9 and J is TRBJ1-2; possibly TRBD1 for D (6 bases). Per the germline V gene, CDR1 is SGDLS and CDR2 is YYNGEE. The CDR3 has 13 amino acids. Trimming took 3 bases from V and 2 from J, leaving 8 bases between them.

The chain has TRBV18 and TRBJ2-7, with a weak D call TRBD1 (6 bases). The V end was cut by 2 bases, the J end by 6 bases, with 17 bases between. Germline-derived CDR1 and CDR2 are KGHSH and LQKENI. CDR3 length: 15 residues. The CDR3 loop is CASSPRAPGTSEQYF. As DNA, the CDR3 is TGTGCCAGCTCACCAAGGGCGCCAGGGACAAGCGAGCAGTACTTC.

This sequence joins TRBV7-3 and TRBJ1-1; D is undetermined. Trimming cost V 4 bases and J 1 base, with 10 bases left between them. This CDR3 spans 14 amino acids. The germline V gene encodes CDR1 SGHTA and CDR2 FQGTGA. CDR3 sequence reads: CASSSQSGNTEAFF. The CDR3, as DNA: TGTGCCAGCAGCTCCCAGTCGGGGAACACTGAAGCTTTCTTT.

The V call is TRBV6-1, the J call TRBJ1-2, with 7 bases identical to TRBD1. V shed 8 bases and J 8 bases; nucleotides not matched to a gene: 14. Germline CDR1 is MNHNS and CDR2 is SASEGT. This CDR3 contains 14 residues. The CDR3 loop reads CASASRGRRQGYTF. CDR3 nucleotide sequence: TGTGCCAGCGCGTCGAGGGGGCGCCGTCAAGGCTACACCTTC.

This chain uses TRBV5-6 with TRBJ2-2, with D tentatively TRBD1 (5 bases). CDR1 SGHDT and CDR2 YYEEEE come from the germline V gene. The CDR3 consists of 15 residues. V lost 6 bases and J lost 4, with 16 bases in between. DNA for the CDR3: TGTGCCAGCAACCTGGGCAGGGTGGGCACCGGGGAGCTGTTTTTT. Residues: CASNLGRVGTGELFF.

The chain recombines TRBV6-1 with TRBJ2-7, with a possible D match to TRBD2 (6 bases). V lost 4 bases to trimming and J lost 4 bases, with 11 bases between them. Germline values: CDR1 MNHNS, CDR2 SASEGT. CDR3 size: 13 residues. The DNA of the CDR3 is TGTGCCAGCAGTGTGGACTACTTGTACGAGCAGTACTTC. It translates to CASSVDYLYEQYF.

Only a few counts were recorded for this clone. The chain recombines TRBV28 with TRBJ1-5, with D uncertain. The CDR3 runs 14 residues. Trimming removed 2 bases at V and 0 bases at J, with 5 bases between. Germline values: CDR1 MDHEN, CDR2 SYDVKM. The CDR3 reads CASSLQNSNQPQHF. Here the CDR3 DNA reads TGTGCCAGCAGTTTACAAAATAGCAATCAGCCCCAGCATTTT.

The CDR3 region is CAWSSRVYGYTF. For the CDR3, the DNA is TGTGCCTGGAGTAGTCGCGTCTATGGCTACACCTTC. The V and J genes are TRBV30 and TRBJ1-2; D gene ambiguous. V was shortened by 2 bases and J by 4 bases, with 8 bases between the two germline ends. The CDR3 covers 12 residues. The germline gives CDR1 GTSNPN, CDR2 SVGIG (reference sequence). Complete variable domain (other parts from reference TRBV30 and TRBJ1-2): SQTIHQWPATLVQPVGSPLSLECTVEGTSNPNLYWYRQAAGRGLQLLFYSVGIGQISSEVPQNLSASRPQDRQFILSSKKLLLSDSGFYLCAWSSRVYGYTFGSGTRLTVV.

The chain is built from TRBV30 and TRBJ1-3; D remains ambiguous. V was cut by 6 bases and J by 1 base, with 7 bases left in between. This CDR3 contains 12 residues. The V gene's germline CDR1 is GTSNPN and CDR2 SVGIG (reference sequence). The CDR3 loop is CACRESGNTIYF. The CDR3 DNA is TGTGCCTGCCGGGAGTCTGGAAACACCATATATTTT.

The J gene is TRBJ2-7, the V gene TRBV28; 11 nucleotides agree with TRBD2. This CDR3 region has 14 residues. Germline CDR1 is MDHEN and CDR2 is SYDVKM. The V gene end was trimmed by 8 bases and the J gene end by 2 bases; junction bases not matched to a gene: 5. CDR3 nucleotides: TGTGCCAGCTGGGATAGCGGGAGGGCCTACGAGCAGTACTTC. It translates to CASWDSGRAYEQYF.

V and J are TRBV5-1 and TRBJ1-2; D possibly corresponds to TRBD1 (5 bases). CDR3 length equals 13 residues. Germline assignment: CDR1 SGHRS and CDR2 YFSETQ. V lost 3 bases, J lost 5 bases, and 11 bases lay in between. Written as DNA, the CDR3 is TGCGCCAGCAGCTCCCGGGACTTTTATGGCTACACCTTC. Translation gives CASSSRDFYGYTF.

The chain couples TRBV28 to TRBJ1-2; possible D gene TRBD1, 5 bases. Germline lookup yields CDR1 MDHEN and CDR2 SYDVKM. This CDR3 contains 14 residues. V shed 3 bases and J shed 6 bases, with 14 bases lying between them. CDR3 in amino acids: CASSFRDSGNGYTF. CDR3 coding DNA: TGTGCCAGCAGTTTTCGGGACTCCGGGAATGGCTACACCTTC.

V is TRBV7-9 and J is TRBJ2-7; tentatively, D is TRBD2 (6 bases). CDR3 length: 13 residues. Per the germline V gene, CDR1 is SEHNR and CDR2 is FQNEAQ (reference sequence). V lost 5 bases to trimming and J lost 4 bases, with 12 bases between them. CDR3 in DNA: TGTGCCAGCAGCGTCGGGAGTCTGTACGAGCAGTACTTC. Translating it yields CASSVGSLYEQYF.